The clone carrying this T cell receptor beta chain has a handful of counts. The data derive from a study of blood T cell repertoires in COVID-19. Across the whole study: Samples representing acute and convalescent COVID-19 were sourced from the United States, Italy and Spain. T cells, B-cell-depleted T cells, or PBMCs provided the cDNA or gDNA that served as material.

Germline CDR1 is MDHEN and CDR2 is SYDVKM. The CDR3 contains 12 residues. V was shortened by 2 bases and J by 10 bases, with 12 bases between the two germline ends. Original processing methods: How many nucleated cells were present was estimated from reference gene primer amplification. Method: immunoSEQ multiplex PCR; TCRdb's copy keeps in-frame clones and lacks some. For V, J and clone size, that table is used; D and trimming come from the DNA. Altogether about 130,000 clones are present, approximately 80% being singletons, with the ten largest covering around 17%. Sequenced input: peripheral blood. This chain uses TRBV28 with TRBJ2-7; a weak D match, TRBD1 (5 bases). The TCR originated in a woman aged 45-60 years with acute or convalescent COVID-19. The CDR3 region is CASSLARGVQYF. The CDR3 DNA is TGTGCCAGCAGTTTAGCAAGGGGTGTTCAGTACTTC.